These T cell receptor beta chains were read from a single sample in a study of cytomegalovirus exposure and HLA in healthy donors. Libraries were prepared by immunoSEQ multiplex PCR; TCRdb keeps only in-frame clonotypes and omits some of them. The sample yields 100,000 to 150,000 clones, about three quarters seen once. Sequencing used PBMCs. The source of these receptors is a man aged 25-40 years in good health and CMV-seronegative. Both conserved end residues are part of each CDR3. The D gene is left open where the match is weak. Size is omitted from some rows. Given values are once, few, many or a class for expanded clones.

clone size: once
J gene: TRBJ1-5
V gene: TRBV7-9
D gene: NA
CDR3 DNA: TGTGCCAGCAGCTTAACGGGGAAGCCCCAGCATTTT
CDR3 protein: CASSLTGKPQHF

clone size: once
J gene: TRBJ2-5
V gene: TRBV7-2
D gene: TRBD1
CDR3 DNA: TGTGCCAGCAACGACAGGGTAAAAGAGACCCAGTACTTC
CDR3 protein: CASNDRVKETQYF

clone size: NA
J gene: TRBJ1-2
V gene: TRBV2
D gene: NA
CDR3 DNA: TGTGCCAGCAGTGAAGAGCTTATCAGGTTCTATGGCTACACCTTC
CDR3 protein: CASSEELIRFYGYTF

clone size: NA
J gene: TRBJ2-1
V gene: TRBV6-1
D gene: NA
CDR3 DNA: TGTGCCAGCCAGCGAGGTAGTGGCAATGAGCAGTTCTTC
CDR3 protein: CASQRGSGNEQFF

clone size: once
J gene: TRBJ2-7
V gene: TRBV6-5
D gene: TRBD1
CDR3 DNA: TGTGCCACCGAACCCTACAGGGGCGAGCAGTACTTC
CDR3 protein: CATEPYRGEQYF

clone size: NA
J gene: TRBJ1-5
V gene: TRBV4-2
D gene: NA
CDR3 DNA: TGTGCCAGCAGCCAAGCGGAACAGCCGAATCAGCCCCAGCATTTT
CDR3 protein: CASSQAEQPNQPQHF

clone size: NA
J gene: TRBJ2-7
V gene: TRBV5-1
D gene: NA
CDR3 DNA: TGCGCCAGCAGCTTGGCCGACTCCAAGCAGTACTTC
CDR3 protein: CASSLADSKQYF

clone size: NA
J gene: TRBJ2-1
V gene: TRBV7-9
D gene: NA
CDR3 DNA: TGTGCCAGCAGCTTACTTGTGGGGGGGCCGATGAATGAGCAGTTCTTC
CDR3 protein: CASSLLVGGPMNEQFF

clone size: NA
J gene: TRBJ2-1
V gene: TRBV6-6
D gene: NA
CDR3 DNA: TGTGCCAGCAGCCCGGGCGGCGGGATAGCCTACAATGAGCAGTTCTTC
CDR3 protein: CASSPGGGIAYNEQFF

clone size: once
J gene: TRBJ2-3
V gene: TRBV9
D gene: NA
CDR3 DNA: TGTGCCAGCAACAGGGGCACAGATACGCAGTATTTT
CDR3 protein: CASNRGTDTQYF

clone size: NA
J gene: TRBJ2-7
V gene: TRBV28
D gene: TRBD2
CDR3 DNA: TGTGCCAGCAGCCTAGGACTAGCGGCACAGTACTTC
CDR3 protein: CASSLGLAAQYF

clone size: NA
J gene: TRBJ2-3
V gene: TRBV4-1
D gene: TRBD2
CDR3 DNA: TGCGCCAGCAGCCAAACCGGGACTAGCGGAACAGATACGCAGTATTTT
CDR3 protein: CASSQTGTSGTDTQYF

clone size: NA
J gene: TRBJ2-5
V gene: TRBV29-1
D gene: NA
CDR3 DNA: TGCAGCGTAGTACAGGGTAGTGAGACCCAGTACTTC
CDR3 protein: CSVVQGSETQYF

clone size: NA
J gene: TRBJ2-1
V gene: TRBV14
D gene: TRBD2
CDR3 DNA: TGTGCCAGCAGCCAAGTAGCGGGAGGTGAGCAGTTCTTC
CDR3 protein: CASSQVAGGEQFF

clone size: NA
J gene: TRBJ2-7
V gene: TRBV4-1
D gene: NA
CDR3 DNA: TGCGCCAGCAGCCAGAGGACCGGGGGAGCCTACGAGCAGTACTTC
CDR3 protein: CASSQRTGGAYEQYF

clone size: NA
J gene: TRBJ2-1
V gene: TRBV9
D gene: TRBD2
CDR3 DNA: TGTGCCAGCAGCGTTACTAGCGGGGGGGCCGACAATGAGCAGTTCTTC
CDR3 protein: CASSVTSGGADNEQFF

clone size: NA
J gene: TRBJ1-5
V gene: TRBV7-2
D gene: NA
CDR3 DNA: TGTGCCAGCAGCTTCCCCCCCTATCAGCCCCAGCATTTT
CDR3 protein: CASSFPPYQPQHF

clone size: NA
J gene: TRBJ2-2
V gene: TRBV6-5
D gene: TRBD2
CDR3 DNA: TGTGCCAGCAGTTACTACCGGACTAGCGGGATCATGGAGCTGTTTTTT
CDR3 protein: CASSYYRTSGIMELFF

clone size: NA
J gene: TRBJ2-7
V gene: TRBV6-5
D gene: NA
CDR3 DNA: TGTGCCAGCAGTTACTCATACGGGGAGGAATACGAGCAGTACTTC
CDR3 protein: CASSYSYGEEYEQYF

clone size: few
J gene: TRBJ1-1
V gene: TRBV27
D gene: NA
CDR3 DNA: TGTGCCAGCAGTGTTGGCACCTGGAACACTGAAGCTTTCTTT
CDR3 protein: CASSVGTWNTEAFF

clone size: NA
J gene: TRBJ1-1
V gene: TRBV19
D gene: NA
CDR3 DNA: TGTGCCAGTAGTATTCGTCGGGACACTGAAGCTTTCTTT
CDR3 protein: CASSIRRDTEAFF

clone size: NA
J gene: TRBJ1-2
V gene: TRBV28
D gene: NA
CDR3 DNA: TGTGCCAGCAGATTGACAGCCCGCGCGAACTATGGCTACACCTTC
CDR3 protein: CASRLTARANYGYTF

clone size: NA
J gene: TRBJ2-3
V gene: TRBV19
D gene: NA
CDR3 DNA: TGTGCCAGTAGCCTACTAATGGACACCTACAGCACAGATACGCAGTATTTT
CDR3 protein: CASSLLMDTYSTDTQYF

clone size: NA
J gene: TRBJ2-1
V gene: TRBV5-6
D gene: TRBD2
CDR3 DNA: TGTGCCAGCAGCTCCCTGACTAGCGGGAGTTATAATGAGCAGTTCTTC
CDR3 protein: CASSSLTSGSYNEQFF

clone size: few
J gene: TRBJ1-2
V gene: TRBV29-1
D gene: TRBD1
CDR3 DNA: TGCAGCGCCTCTACAGGGGATTTTGGCTACACCTTC
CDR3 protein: CSASTGDFGYTF

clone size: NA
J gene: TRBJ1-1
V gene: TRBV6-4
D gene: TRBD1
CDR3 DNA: TGTGCCAGCAGTGACTCCGGGACAGGGGGCACTGAAGCTTTCTTT
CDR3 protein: CASSDSGTGGTEAFF

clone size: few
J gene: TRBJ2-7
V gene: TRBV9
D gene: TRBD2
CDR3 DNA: TGTGCCAGCAGCGGCCAAACTAGCGACGAGCAGTACTTC
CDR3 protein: CASSGQTSDEQYF

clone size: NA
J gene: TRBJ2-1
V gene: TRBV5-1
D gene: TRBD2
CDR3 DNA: TGCGCCAGCAGCTTGCGGCGGGAGTACACTGAGCAGTTCTTC
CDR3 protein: CASSLRREYTEQFF

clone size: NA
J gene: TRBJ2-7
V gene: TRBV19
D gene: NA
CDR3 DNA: TGTGCCAGTAGTCCGGGTCTCGGGGGGCTCCACGAGCAGTACTTC
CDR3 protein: CASSPGLGGLHEQYF

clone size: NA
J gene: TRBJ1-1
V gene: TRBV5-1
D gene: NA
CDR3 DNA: TGCGCCAGCAGTCGAGACGGGACTGAAGCTTTCTTT
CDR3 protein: CASSRDGTEAFF

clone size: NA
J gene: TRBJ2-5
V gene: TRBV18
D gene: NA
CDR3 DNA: TGTGCCAGCTCACCAATTCGAAGCGGAAAGATCCAAGAGACCCAGTACTTC
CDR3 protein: CASSPIRSGKIQETQYF

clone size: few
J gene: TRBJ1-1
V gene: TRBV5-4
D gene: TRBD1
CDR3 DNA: TGTGCCAGCAGCTCTCGACAGGGGAACACTGAAGCTTTCTTT
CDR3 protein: CASSSRQGNTEAFF

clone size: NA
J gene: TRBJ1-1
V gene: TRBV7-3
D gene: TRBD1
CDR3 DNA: TGTGCCAGCAGCTTCCAGGGGGCAGGGACTGAAGCTTTCTTT
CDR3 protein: CASSFQGAGTEAFF

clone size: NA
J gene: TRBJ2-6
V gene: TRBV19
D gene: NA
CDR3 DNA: TGTGCCAGTAGTATAATATCAGGGACAGGGGCCAACGTCCTGACTTTC
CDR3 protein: CASSIISGTGANVLTF

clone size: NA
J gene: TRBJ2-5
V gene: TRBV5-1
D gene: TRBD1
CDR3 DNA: TGCGCCAGCAGCTCACAGACAGGGAACCAAGAGACCCAGTACTTC
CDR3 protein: CASSSQTGNQETQYF

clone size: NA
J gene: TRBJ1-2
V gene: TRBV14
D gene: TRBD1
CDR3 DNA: TGTGCCAGCAGCCCAGTCGAGACAGGGGGCCCAAGAGGTGGCTACACCTTC
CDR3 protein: CASSPVETGGPRGGYTF

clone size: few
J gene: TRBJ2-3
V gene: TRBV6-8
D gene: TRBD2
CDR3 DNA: TGTGCCAGCAGTTTTAGCGGGAAGGGCTTAGGAGATACGCAGTATTTT
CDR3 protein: CASSFSGKGLGDTQYF

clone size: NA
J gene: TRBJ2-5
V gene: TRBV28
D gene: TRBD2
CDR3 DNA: TGTGCCAGCAGTTCGGCTAGCGGGGGGCGGGGGGGTGAGACCCAGTACTTC
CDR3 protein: CASSSASGGRGGETQYF

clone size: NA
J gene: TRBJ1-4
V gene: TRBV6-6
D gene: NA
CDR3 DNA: TGTGCCAGCGGCAGGGTTAATGAAAAACTGTTTTTT
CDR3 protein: CASGRVNEKLFF

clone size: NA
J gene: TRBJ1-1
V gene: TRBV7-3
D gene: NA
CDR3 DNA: TGTGCCAGCAGCTTAACCCCTCTCAAATTCGGCACTGAAGCTTTCTTT
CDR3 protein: CASSLTPLKFGTEAFF

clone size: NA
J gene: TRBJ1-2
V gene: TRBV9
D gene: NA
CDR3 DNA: TGTGCCAGCAGCGTAGGTCTAACTGGACAGAGAGACAGTAACTATGGCTACACCTTC
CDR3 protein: CASSVGLTGQRDSNYGYTF

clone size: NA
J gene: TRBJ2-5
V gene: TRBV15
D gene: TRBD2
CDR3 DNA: TGTGCCACCACTAGCGGGGGGACCCAAGAGACCCAGTACTTC
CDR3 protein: CATTSGGTQETQYF

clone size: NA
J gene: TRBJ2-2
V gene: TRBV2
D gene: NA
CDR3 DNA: TGTGCCAGCAGCCCCATGCTCAGGACTTGGAACACCGGGGAGCTGTTTTTT
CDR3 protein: CASSPMLRTWNTGELFF

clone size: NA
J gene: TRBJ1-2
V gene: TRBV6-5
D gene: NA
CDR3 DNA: TGTGCCAGCAGTTACACGGGGAAGGCGTATGGCTACACCTTC
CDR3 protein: CASSYTGKAYGYTF

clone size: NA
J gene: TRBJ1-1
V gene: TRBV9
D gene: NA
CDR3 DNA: TGTGCCAGCAGCGTAGAAGCACAGGGAAACACTGAAGCTTTCTTT
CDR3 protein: CASSVEAQGNTEAFF

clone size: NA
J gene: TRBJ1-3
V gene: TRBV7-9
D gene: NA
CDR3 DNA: TGTGCCAGCAGCGAACTGAGCTCTGGAAACACCATATATTTT
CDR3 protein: CASSELSSGNTIYF

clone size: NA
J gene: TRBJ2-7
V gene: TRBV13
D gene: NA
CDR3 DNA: TGTGCCAGCAGCTTAGGACAGGGAATGGGGCAGTACTTC
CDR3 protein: CASSLGQGMGQYF

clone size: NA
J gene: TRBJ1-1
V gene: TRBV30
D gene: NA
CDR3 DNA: TGTGCCTGGAGCCCCCGGGGGGCTGCTTTCTTT
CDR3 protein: CAWSPRGAAFF

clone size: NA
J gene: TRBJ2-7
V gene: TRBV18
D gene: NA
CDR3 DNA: TGTGCCAGCTCACAAAACTCCGGGACTGTCTCCTACGAGCAGTACTTC
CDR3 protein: CASSQNSGTVSYEQYF

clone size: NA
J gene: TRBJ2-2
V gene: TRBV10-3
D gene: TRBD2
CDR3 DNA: TGTGCCATCAGCGAGGGACTAGGACCCGGGGAGCTGTTTTTT
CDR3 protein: CAISEGLGPGELFF

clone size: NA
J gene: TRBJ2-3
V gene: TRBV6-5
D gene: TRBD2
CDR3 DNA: TGTGCCAGCATGAAGACTAGCGCGGTCACAGATACGCAGTATTTT
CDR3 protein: CASMKTSAVTDTQYF

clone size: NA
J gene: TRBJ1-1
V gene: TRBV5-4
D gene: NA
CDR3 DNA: TGTGCCAGCAGCCCGCGGCAGGGGATCATGAACACTGAAGCTTTCTTT
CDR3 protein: CASSPRQGIMNTEAFF

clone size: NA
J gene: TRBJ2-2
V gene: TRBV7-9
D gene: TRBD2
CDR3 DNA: TGTGCCAGCAGCCGACGATCGGGGGAGGGGCGCGGCACCGGGGAGCTGTTTTTT
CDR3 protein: CASSRRSGEGRGTGELFF

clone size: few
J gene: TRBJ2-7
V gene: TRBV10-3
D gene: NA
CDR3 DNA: TGTGCCATCAGGAGGACACCCAGCTCCTACGAGCAGTACTTC
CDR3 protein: CAIRRTPSSYEQYF